These 22 T cell receptor beta chains were sequenced from one sample in a study of T cell repertoires in cytomegalovirus infection. From the reads, TCRdb called clonotypes with MiXCR, one entry per CDR3 protein. The sample includes roughly 250,000 distinct CDR3 sequences, 9% to 15% of them seen just once. Sequencing was performed on PBMCs. These receptor sequences come from a human donor in good health (CMV status not recorded). Some clones in this sample may be carry-over from other donors' samples.

This clonotype was counted ten times or more. The CDR3 coding sequence is TGTGCCAGCAGCTTAACTAGCGGGAGCTTGCCAGAGACCCAGTACTTC. Translated: CASSLTSGSLPETQYF. The rearrangement joins TRBV7-2 to TRBJ2-5, with 11 positions matching TRBD2. The CDR3 runs 16 residues. With V trimmed by 2 bases and J by 4 bases, 6 bases remained unmatched. CDR1 is SGHTA and CDR2 is FQGNSA in the germline V gene.

About this clonotype itself: This may be a read error: a much more frequent sequence differs by one nucleotide. The gene calls are TRBV7-3 and TRBJ2-2, with TRBD2 identical over 11 bases. The V and J ends lost 8 bases and 10 bases, in that order; junction bases with no gene match: 9. This CDR3 has 14 residues. The V gene's germline CDR1 is SGHTA and CDR2 FQGTGA. The CDR3 DNA reads as TGTGCCAGCTGCCATACTAGCGGGAGTGTGGAGCTGTTTTTT. Protein product: CASCHTSGSVELFF.

The sample holds a few counts of this clonotype. The CDR3 loop is CSARVELGQYNEQFF. CDR3 bases: TGCAGTGCTAGAGTCGAATTGGGACAGTACAATGAGCAGTTCTTC. This chain uses TRBV20-1 with TRBJ2-1; 7 nucleotides match TRBD1. The V gene end was trimmed by 1 base and the J gene end by 4 bases; junction bases not matched to a gene: 7. This CDR3 spans 15 amino acids. The germline V gene encodes CDR1 DFQATT and CDR2 SNEGSKA (reference sequence).

This clonotype has at least ten counts. This sequence joins TRBV5-4 and TRBJ2-7; D is ambiguous. The CDR3 spans 15 residues. Between the trimmed V and J ends, which lost 4 bases and 0 bases, there was a span of 14 bases. The germline gives CDR1 SGHNT, CDR2 YYREEE (reference sequence). CDR3 amino acids: CASSERRVSSYEQYF. CDR3 DNA sequence: TGTGCCAGCAGCGAAAGGCGTGTAAGCTCCTACGAGCAGTACTTC.

This clonotype occurred many times. The chain links TRBV7-2 to TRBJ1-3, with a weak D call TRBD1 (5 bases). The germline V gene encodes CDR1 SGHTA and CDR2 FQGNSA. The CDR3 is 15 amino acids. V dropped 5 bases and J dropped 0 bases, with 11 bases sitting between them. CDR3 DNA sequence: TGTGCCAGCAGCGACTGGGACGGCTCTGGAAACACCATATATTTT. It translates to CASSDWDGSGNTIYF.

The CDR3 bases are TGCAGTGCTAGCTTACGGCGGGAGTCCACAGATACGCAGTATTTT. Residues: CSASLRRESTDTQYF. The J gene is TRBJ2-3, the V gene TRBV20-1, with 7 bases identical to TRBD2. The length of the CDR3 is 15 residues. The V gene's germline CDR1 is DFQATT and CDR2 SNEGSKA (reference sequence). The ends lost 3 bases at V and 2 bases at J; junction bases unmatched: 8.

This clonotype was picked up many times. V is TRBV10-3 and J is TRBJ1-6; D call uncertain. This CDR3 has 14 residues. In germline, CDR1 is ENHRY, CDR2 SYGVKD. Trimming stripped 10 bases from V and 7 bases from J, with 17 bases between. The CDR3: CATLQSDGNSPLHF. CDR3 nucleotides: TGTGCCACCCTACAGTCCGACGGGAATTCACCCCTCCACTTT.

In this sample, this clonotype turned up many times. This chain uses TRBV20-1 with TRBJ1-6, with 7 bases matching TRBD1. The CDR3 runs to 16 residues. The V and J ends lost 4 bases and 0 bases, in that order; junction bases with no gene match: 6. Looked up from germline, CDR1 is DFQATT and CDR2 is SNEGSKA (reference sequence). CDR3 bases: TGCAGTGCTACCGTAGGGGGCGGCTCCTATAATTCACCCCTCCACTTT. It yields the protein CSATVGGGSYNSPLHF.

In its sample, this clonotype was seen many times. The J gene is TRBJ1-2, the V gene TRBV7-2; D ambiguous. The germline CDR1 and CDR2 sequences are SGHTA and FQGNSA. The CDR3 totals 13 residues. V dropped 5 bases and J dropped 2 bases, with 9 bases sitting between them. CDR3 amino acids: CASSELINYGYTF. The CDR3, as DNA: TGTGCCAGCAGCGAACTGATAAACTATGGCTACACCTTC.

This chain uses TRBV27 with TRBJ2-5; D unclear. V lost 0 bases to trimming and J lost 4 bases, with 12 bases between them. CDR3 length: 15 amino acids. CDR1 is MNHEY and CDR2 is SMNVEV in the germline V gene (reference sequence). CDR3 residues: CASSLSRVGPETQYF. The CDR3 nucleotides are TGTGCCAGCAGTTTATCTCGGGTTGGGCCAGAGACCCAGTACTTC.

This clonotype was picked up many times. This chain connects TRBV7-9 to TRBJ1-2; no definite D call. Germline CDR1 reads SEHNR; CDR2 reads FQNEAQ (reference sequence). The CDR3 totals 13 residues. V lost 5 bases and J 8 bases, leaving 15 bases between the germline ends. DNA for the CDR3: TGTGCCAGCAGCCCTGCGGCCCTCAGGGGCTACACCTTC. Residues: CASSPAALRGYTF.

This clonotype came up many times. The V and J genes are TRBV7-2 and TRBJ1-5; the D gene is possibly TRBD1 (6 bases). There are 14 residues in the CDR3. The V end lost 7 bases, the J end lost 5 bases, and 15 bases lay between the germline ends. Germline values: CDR1 SGHTA, CDR2 FQGNSA. The CDR3 sequence is CASNHGGWDQPQHF. CDR3 DNA: TGTGCCAGCAACCACGGGGGCTGGGATCAGCCCCAGCATTTT.

V gene TRBV20-1 combines with J gene TRBJ1-2, with TRBD1 identical over 7 bases. This CDR3 is built from 15 residues. Germline V gives CDR1 DFQATT, CDR2 SNEGSKA (reference sequence). V lost 5 bases, J lost 2 bases, and 11 bases stayed unmatched. The CDR3, as DNA: TGCAGTGCTCTTCCAGGACAGGCGGGGAACTATGGCTACACCTTC. It is translated as CSALPGQAGNYGYTF.

In its sample, this clonotype was seen a few times. The gene calls are TRBV5-1 and TRBJ2-2; D is undetermined. Trimming shortened V by 0 bases and J by 4 bases, and 10 bases separated the two germline ends. The length of the CDR3 is 15 residues. Germline V lookup: CDR1 SGHRS, CDR2 YFSETQ. CDR3 DNA sequence: TGCGCCAGCAGCTTGGAAGGGAACCCCACCGGGGAGCTGTTTTTT. This translates into CASSLEGNPTGELFF.

The rearrangement uses TRBV27 and TRBJ2-2, with 10 bases that match TRBD2. This CDR3 contains 15 residues. V shed 5 bases and J 4 bases; nucleotides not matched to a gene: 4. Per germline, CDR1 MNHEY and CDR2 SMNVEV (reference sequence). CDR3 region: CASSPRLAGTGELFF. The DNA of the CDR3 is TGTGCCAGCAGTCCCCGACTAGCGGGCACCGGGGAGCTGTTTTTT.

This chain connects TRBV7-9 to TRBJ1-4; 7 nucleotides line up with TRBD1. Germline CDR1 is SEHNR and CDR2 is FQNEAQ (reference sequence). J was trimmed by 7 bases and V by 2 bases; bases with no gene match: 13. The CDR3 totals 17 residues. The CDR3 coding sequence is TGTGCCAGCAGCTTAATTCTCGGAGACAGGGCGAGTGAAAAACTGTTTTTT. Translating gives CASSLILGDRASEKLFF.

The sample holds many counts of this clonotype. The J gene is TRBJ2-3, the V gene TRBV7-9; D is unclear. CDR1 and CDR2 from the germline V gene are SEHNR and FQNEAQ (reference sequence). The CDR3 has 12 residues. The ends were cut back, 5 bases at V and 6 bases at J, with 9 bases in the middle. CDR3 in DNA: TGTGCCAGCAGCCCGACCCGTGATACGCAGTATTTT. Translation gives CASSPTRDTQYF.

There are many counts of this clonotype. The chain is built from TRBV7-8 and TRBJ1-2; no firm D call. The germline CDR1 and CDR2 sequences are SGHVS and FQNEAQ. The V end was cut by 1 base, the J end by 3 bases, with 9 bases between. The CDR3 length is 14 residues. This chain's CDR3 is CASSLVPTHYGYTF. DNA for the CDR3: TGTGCCAGCAGCTTAGTCCCGACCCACTATGGCTACACCTTC. Filled out from reference TRBV7-8 and TRBJ1-2, the complete variable domain reads GAGVSQSPRYKVAKRGQDVALRCDPISGHVSLFWYQQALGQGPEFLTYFQNEAQLDKSGLPSDRFFAERPEGSVSTLKIQRTQQEDSAVYLCASSLVPTHYGYTFGSGTRLTVV.

The CDR3 here is CSARDHGGNYGYTF. The CDR3 region has the DNA TGCAGTGCTAGAGATCACGGGGGAAACTATGGCTACACCTTC. The rearrangement joins TRBV20-1 to TRBJ1-2, with D maybe TRBD1 (5 bases). Trimming took 0 bases from V and 2 from J, leaving 10 bases between them. The CDR3 runs to 14 residues. CDR1 DFQATT and CDR2 SNEGSKA come from the germline V gene (reference sequence).

This clonotype is categorized as medium-sized. The chain uses TRBV7-2 and TRBJ2-3, with 7 bases aligning to TRBD1. The CDR3 loop spans 13 amino acids. The junction had 7 bases not matched to a gene; V was cut back by 6 bases and J by 7 bases. Germline-derived CDR1 and CDR2 are SGHTA and FQGNSA. CDR3 residues: CASSSGTEYTQYF. In DNA, the CDR3 is TGTGCCAGCAGTTCCGGGACAGAGTATACGCAGTATTTT.

This clonotype was seen at least ten times. The chain joins TRBV7-2 to TRBJ2-4; D may be TRBD1 (5 bases). There are 16 residues in the CDR3. The germline gives CDR1 SGHTA, CDR2 FQGNSA. Trimming pared 2 bases from V and 0 bases from J, leaving 11 bases between. In DNA form, the CDR3 reads TGTGCCAGCAGCTTAAGGCAGGGCCGAGCCAAAAACATTCAGTACTTC. It yields the protein CASSLRQGRAKNIQYF.

The J gene is TRBJ1-1, the V gene TRBV5-1, with D tentatively TRBD1 (5 bases). CDR3 length: 17 amino acids. V lost 1 base, J lost 0 bases, and 16 bases lay in between. CDR1 and CDR2 (germline): SGHRS, YFSETQ. This CDR3 is CASSLRGRAEMNTEAFF. CDR3 coding DNA: TGCGCCAGCAGCTTGAGGGGCCGGGCAGAGATGAACACTGAAGCTTTCTTT.